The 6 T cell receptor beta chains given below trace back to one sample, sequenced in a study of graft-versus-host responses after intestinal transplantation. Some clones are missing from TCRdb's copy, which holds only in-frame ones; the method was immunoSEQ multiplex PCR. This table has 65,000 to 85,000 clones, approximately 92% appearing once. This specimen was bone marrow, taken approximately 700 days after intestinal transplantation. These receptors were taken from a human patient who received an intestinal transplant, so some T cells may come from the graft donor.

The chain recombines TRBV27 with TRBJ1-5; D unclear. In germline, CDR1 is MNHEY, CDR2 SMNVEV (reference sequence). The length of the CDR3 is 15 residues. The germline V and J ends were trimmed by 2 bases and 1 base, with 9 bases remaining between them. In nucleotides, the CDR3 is TGTGCCAGCAGTTTAAGAAGGGAAAGCAATCAGCCCCAGCATTTT. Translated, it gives CASSLRRESNQPQHF.

CDR3 DNA: TGTGCCAGCAGTGAAGCGCCCGCTCGGGGTTCACCCCTCCACTTT. Translated: CASSEAPARGSPLHF. This sequence joins TRBV2 and TRBJ1-6; D gene unclear. CDR1 and CDR2 from the germline V gene are SNHLY and FYNNEI. The CDR3 contains 15 residues. The V end was cut by 0 bases, the J end by 9 bases, with 12 bases between.

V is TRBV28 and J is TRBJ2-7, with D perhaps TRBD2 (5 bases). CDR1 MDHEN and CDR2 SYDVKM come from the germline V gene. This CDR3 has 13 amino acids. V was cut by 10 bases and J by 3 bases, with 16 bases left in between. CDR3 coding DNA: TGTGCCACCCTCCCGGAGGACCTCTACGAGCAGTACTTC. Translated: CATLPEDLYEQYF.

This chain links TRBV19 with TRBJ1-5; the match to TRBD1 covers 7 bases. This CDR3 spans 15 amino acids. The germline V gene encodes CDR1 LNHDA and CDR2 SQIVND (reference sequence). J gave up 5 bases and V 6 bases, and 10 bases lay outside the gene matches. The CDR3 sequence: CASSKTGNVDQPQHF. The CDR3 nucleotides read TGTGCCAGTAGCAAGACAGGGAACGTCGATCAGCCCCAGCATTTT.

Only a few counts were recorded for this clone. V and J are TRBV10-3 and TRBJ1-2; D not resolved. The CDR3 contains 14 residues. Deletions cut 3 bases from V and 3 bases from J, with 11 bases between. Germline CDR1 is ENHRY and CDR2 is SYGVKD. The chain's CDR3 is CAISDPGKDYGYTF. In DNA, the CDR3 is TGTGCCATCAGTGACCCGGGGAAGGACTATGGCTACACCTTC.

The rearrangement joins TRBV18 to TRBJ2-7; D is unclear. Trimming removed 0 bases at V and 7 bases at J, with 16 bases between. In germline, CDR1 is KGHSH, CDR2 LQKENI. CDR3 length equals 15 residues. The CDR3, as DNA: TGTGCCAGCTCACCACCAGGCCCCTCGGCGAGAGAGCAGTACTTC. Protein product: CASSPPGPSAREQYF. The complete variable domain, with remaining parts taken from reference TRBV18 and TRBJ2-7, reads NAGVMQNPRHLVRRRGQEARLRCSPMKGHSHVYWYRQLPEEGLKFMVYLQKENIIDESGMPKERFSAEFPKEGPSILRIQQVVRGDSAAYFCASSPPGPSAREQYFGPGTRLTVT.